The source of this T cell receptor (beta chain) is a study of blood T cell repertoires in COVID-19. Study context: COVID-19 samples, acute and convalescent, were from the United States, Italy and Spain. PBMCs, B-cell-depleted T cells, or T cells were the source of the cDNA or gDNA that made up the material.

As originally analysed: By means of reference gene primer amplification, nucleated cell counts were estimated. Measured with immunoSEQ multiplex PCR; TCRdb has only the in-frame clones, and not every one. The D gene and trimming were derived from the DNA, and the V and J assignments and clone size from that table. The sample holds 15,000 to 20,000 clones; over 75% are singletons and the top ten take roughly two thirds. The sequencing sample was made of peripheral blood. The sequence derives from a man aged 80 or over with acute or convalescent COVID-19.

The CDR3 sequence: CATRQAMATDTQYF. DNA for the CDR3: TGCGCCACCCGACAGGCTATGGCCACAGATACGCAGTATTTT. The chain links TRBV23-1 to TRBJ2-3, with D tentatively TRBD1 (6 bases). TRBV23-1 is given ORF status, its function remaining uncertain. V shed 10 bases and J shed 2 bases, with 16 bases lying between them. The CDR3 spans 14 residues.